The rows below give T cell receptor beta chains drawn from one sample of a study of cytomegalovirus exposure and HLA in healthy donors. Assay used: immunoSEQ multiplex PCR; TCRdb lists only in-frame clones, some missing. The sample yields about 200,000 clones, around 73% seen once. The sample comprised PBMCs. The receptors here all came from a male donor in good health and CMV-seronegative. CDR3s include the opening cysteine and the closing phenylalanine or tryptophan. D genes are given only for firm matches. Clone size is shown for a subset of rows, as once, few, many or a class of expanded clone.

TRBJ2-5	NA	TRBV19	NA	CASSRPSLQETQYF	TGTGCCAGTAGTCGTCCTAGCCTTCAAGAGACCCAGTACTTC
TRBJ2-5	NA	TRBV6-1	once	CAAASGVWETQYF	TGTGCCGCAGCCTCAGGGGTATGGGAGACCCAGTACTTC
TRBJ2-7	TRBD1	TRBV27	NA	CASSWTGAYEQYF	TGTGCCAGCAGTTGGACAGGAGCCTACGAGCAGTACTTC
TRBJ2-5	NA	TRBV19	NA	CASLGLGEEETQYF	TGTGCCAGTTTGGGTCTAGGGGAGGAGGAGACCCAGTACTTC
TRBJ1-5	TRBD1	TRBV6-1	NA	CASSEEMGQGWHQPQHF	TGTGCCAGCAGTGAAGAAATGGGACAGGGGTGGCATCAGCCCCAGCATTTT
TRBJ1-1	NA	TRBV29-1	NA	CSVGSGRTEAFF	TGCAGCGTTGGGTCAGGCCGGACTGAAGCTTTCTTT
TRBJ1-1	NA	TRBV19	NA	CASNAQGTYTEAFF	TGTGCCAGTAATGCGCAGGGGACCTACACTGAAGCTTTCTTT
TRBJ2-1	NA	TRBV18	NA	CASSPTRYNEQFF	TGTGCCAGCTCACCGACGAGGTACAATGAGCAGTTCTTC
TRBJ1-6	NA	TRBV7-9	NA	CASSLVAVYNSPLHF	TGTGCCAGCAGCTTAGTAGCAGTCTATAATTCACCCCTCCACTTT
TRBJ2-1	TRBD1	TRBV10-1	NA	CASSEGRAGTGDNEQFF	TGCGCCAGCAGTGAAGGTAGGGCCGGGACAGGGGACAATGAGCAGTTCTTC
TRBJ2-1	NA	TRBV5-1	once	CASFQSYNEQFF	TGCGCCAGCTTTCAGTCGTACAATGAGCAGTTCTTC
TRBJ2-7	NA	TRBV9	few	CASSAEGEGYEQYF	TGTGCCAGCAGCGCCGAGGGGGAGGGGTACGAGCAGTACTTC
TRBJ2-3	TRBD2	TRBV15	NA	CATSRGLAASTDTQYF	TGTGCCACCAGCAGGGGACTAGCGGCTAGCACAGATACGCAGTATTTT
TRBJ2-7	NA	TRBV5-1	NA	CASSPTTPSPPYEQYF	TGCGCCAGCAGCCCAACGACTCCCTCACCCCCCTACGAGCAGTACTTC
TRBJ2-2	NA	TRBV4-1	once	CASSQVWAQGHTGELFF	TGCGCCAGCAGCCAAGTCTGGGCGCAGGGCCACACCGGGGAGCTGTTTTTT
TRBJ2-7	NA	TRBV10-3	NA	CAISEFYEQYF	TGTGCCATCAGCGAATTTTACGAGCAGTACTTC
TRBJ2-7	TRBD1	TRBV6-5	NA	CASSSTTGEEYF	TGTGCCAGCAGTTCCACGACAGGGGAAGAGTACTTC
TRBJ2-3	NA	TRBV11-2	NA	CASSLASTDTQYF	TGTGCCAGCAGCTTGGCTAGCACAGATACGCAGTATTTT
TRBJ1-3	NA	TRBV6-6	few	CASTIPTGSGNTIYF	TGTGCCAGCACCATTCCTACTGGCTCTGGAAACACCATATATTTT
TRBJ2-1	NA	TRBV21-1	NA	CSRGQKGYNEQFF	TGTTCCAGGGGACAAAAGGGATACAATGAGCAGTTCTTC
TRBJ2-5	TRBD2	TRBV6-1	NA	CASSEAGGSRETQYF	TGTGCCAGCAGTGAAGCGGGGGGGAGTAGGGAGACCCAGTACTTC
TRBJ2-7	NA	TRBV7-9	NA	CSSSLRVREQYF	TGTTCCAGCAGCTTACGGGTGCGCGAGCAGTACTTC
TRBJ2-7	NA	TRBV5-4	NA	CASSWQAGRNEQYF	TGTGCCAGCAGCTGGCAGGCGGGAAGAAACGAGCAGTACTTC
TRBJ2-1	NA	TRBV5-4	NA	CASSRLQGKIDNEQFF	TGTGCCAGCAGCCGATTGCAGGGCAAAATAGACAATGAGCAGTTCTTC
TRBJ1-3	NA	TRBV7-9	NA	CASSRAQGVGNTIYF	TGTGCCAGCAGCCGAGCACAGGGTGTCGGAAACACCATATATTTT
TRBJ2-2	NA	TRBV10-1	NA	CASICLRGRAGELFF	TGCGCCAGCATCTGTCTCCGTGGGCGCGCCGGGGAGCTGTTTTTT
TRBJ1-4	NA	TRBV23-1	NA	CASSQARTTFYEKLFF	TGCGCCAGCAGTCAAGCCCGGACAACTTTTTATGAAAAACTGTTTTTT
TRBJ2-5	NA	TRBV6-1	NA	CASRTVAGAQETQYF	TGTGCCAGCAGAACGGTCGCGGGGGCCCAAGAGACCCAGTACTTC
TRBJ2-7	TRBD2	TRBV4-1	NA	CASKGQSGAPYEQYF	TGCGCCAGCAAGGGCCAGAGCGGGGCGCCCTACGAGCAGTACTTC
TRBJ1-3	NA	TRBV18	NA	CASSPLPPHGASFAAANTIYF	TGTGCCAGCTCACCACTTCCCCCCCATGGGGCATCATTTGCTGCTGCAAACACCATATATTTT
TRBJ2-1	TRBD2	TRBV5-1	NA	CASSPGDGSGRLYYNEQFF	TGCGCCAGCAGCCCGGGCGATGGTAGCGGGAGGCTCTACTACAATGAGCAGTTCTTC
TRBJ2-3	TRBD2	TRBV2	NA	CASSISGRTDTQYF	TGTGCCAGCAGTATCAGCGGGAGAACAGATACGCAGTATTTT
TRBJ2-7	TRBD2	TRBV20-1	NA	CSATTSHEQYF	TGCAGTGCTACGACTAGCCACGAGCAGTACTTC
TRBJ2-7	NA	TRBV4-1	few	CASSQDEGQSYEQYF	TGCGCCAGCAGCCAAGACGAAGGACAGAGCTACGAGCAGTACTTC
TRBJ2-3	TRBD2	TRBV5-4	NA	CASSTGGRASIEGDTQYF	TGTGCCAGCAGCACCGGCGGGAGGGCCTCAATCGAAGGGGATACGCAGTATTTT
TRBJ1-1	NA	TRBV11-3	NA	CASSLEGGHTEAFF	TGTGCCAGCAGCCTAGAGGGGGGACACACTGAAGCTTTCTTT
TRBJ2-1	TRBD2	TRBV5-4	NA	CASSPAPTSSRNNEQFF	TGTGCCAGCAGCCCGGCCCCGACTAGCAGTAGGAACAATGAGCAGTTCTTC
TRBJ2-5	NA	TRBV11-2	NA	CASSRTLQQTQYF	TGTGCCAGCAGCCGGACATTACAACAGACCCAGTACTTC
TRBJ2-5	NA	TRBV6-1	NA	CASSELEGIRETQYF	TGTGCCAGCAGTGAATTAGAGGGTATCCGAGAGACCCAGTACTTC
TRBJ2-7	TRBD2	TRBV7-6	NA	CASSPRTSGPYEQYF	TGTGCCAGCAGCCCCCGGACTAGCGGCCCCTACGAGCAGTACTTC
TRBJ1-1	TRBD1	TRBV6-6	NA	CASSDRTGPSTEAFF	TGTGCCAGCAGCGACAGGACAGGGCCGAGCACTGAAGCTTTCTTT
TRBJ2-7	TRBD1	TRBV5-1	NA	CASSFGTGVYEQYF	TGCGCCAGCAGCTTTGGGACAGGGGTATACGAGCAGTACTTC
TRBJ2-1	TRBD1	TRBV7-9	NA	CASSRAPGQLSSYNEQFF	TGTGCCAGCAGCCGTGCTCCGGGACAGCTGAGCTCCTACAATGAGCAGTTCTTC
TRBJ2-3	NA	TRBV11-2	NA	CASSGLGSADTQYF	TGTGCCAGCAGCGGCCTAGGTTCGGCGGATACGCAGTATTTT
TRBJ2-3	TRBD1	TRBV18	NA	CASSPGQVGDTQYF	TGTGCCAGCTCACCAGGACAGGTGGGGGATACGCAGTATTTT
TRBJ2-5	NA	TRBV2	NA	CASSEPPGSPGETQYF	TGTGCCAGCAGTGAGCCACCTGGGAGCCCTGGGGAGACCCAGTACTTC
TRBJ2-1	TRBD2	TRBV6-1	NA	CASSEEGTSGFYNEQFF	TGTGCCAGCAGTGAAGAAGGGACTAGCGGCTTTTACAATGAGCAGTTCTTC
TRBJ2-7	NA	TRBV4-1	NA	CASSLRGDYEQYF	TGCGCCAGCAGCCTGAGGGGGGACTACGAGCAGTACTTC
TRBJ2-3	NA	TRBV9	NA	CASSVEQGDTQYF	TGTGCCAGCAGCGTAGAACAGGGAGATACGCAGTATTTT
TRBJ1-1	NA	TRBV5-1	few	CASSLDRGNTEAFF	TGCGCCAGCAGCTTGGATCGGGGTAATACTGAAGCTTTCTTT